Listed here is a single T cell receptor beta chain. Only in-frame clones appear in the TCRdb table, and some are missing; sequencing was by immunoSEQ multiplex PCR. The data contain over 110,000 clones, approximately 93% of them seen just once; the ten biggest clones take up about 12%. The data derive from a study of T cell responses to AZD1222 COVID-19 vaccine. The CDR3 is made up of 13 amino acids. V dropped 5 bases and J dropped 1 base, with 8 bases sitting between them. Germline CDR1 MNHEY, CDR2 SVGEGT. The specimen comprised peripheral blood, sampled after recovery from COVID-19. The chain links TRBV6-2 or TRBV6-3 to TRBJ1-2, with D unresolved. The sequence was obtained from an adult who had recovered from COVID-19. CDR3 bases: TGTGCCAGCAGTGCGGGGATTAACTATGGCTACACCTTC. It translates to CASSAGINYGYTF.